A selection of T cell receptor beta chains follows, all from one sample in a study of T cell changes during pregnancy in multiple sclerosis. The protocol was immunoSEQ multiplex PCR, while the TCRdb copy is restricted to in-frame clones and leaves out a portion. The sample has 45,000 to 55,000 clones; about 88% are singletons. The sequencing here drew on CD4+ T cells from peripheral blood mononuclear cells, taken in the second trimester of pregnancy. These receptors were taken from a female donor with multiple sclerosis, enrolled in a pregnancy study. Both conserved end residues are trimmed from each CDR3. Fields, in order: J gene, V gene, CDR3 length, clone size, CDR3 protein. The size of a clone is reported for some rows only, either as once, few or many, or as a class for expanded clones.

TRBJ1-4 TRBV6-1 13 . ASSEVWVGGGELF
TRBJ1-1 TRBV6-5 11 . ATGTPTQTEAF
TRBJ1-2 TRBV6-1 13 . ASSGQGAARYGYT
TRBJ2-7 TRBV19 12 . ASRPGTGAFEQY
TRBJ2-3 TRBV6-4 13 . ASSEAGGPADTQY
TRBJ1-4 TRBV18 14 . ASSTTGGSTNEKLF
TRBJ1-2 TRBV6-5 13 . ASSYRDRGQYGYT
TRBJ2-2 TRBV11-2 14 . ASSLVNPGDTGELF
TRBJ2-2 TRBV6-6 14 . ASSSPRLVITGELF
TRBJ2-1 TRBV28 13 . ASSATSGRGFEQF
TRBJ2-7 TRBV7-9 10 . ASSPEIQAQY
TRBJ1-5 TRBV19 13 . ASSPGGPSGQPQH
TRBJ2-3 TRBV19 14 . ASSTLAKGFTDTQY
TRBJ1-1 TRBV6-4 11 once ASRRQGGTEAF
TRBJ2-1 TRBV18 11 once ATLLDRQNEQF
TRBJ2-3 TRBV29-1 9 . SVLVSDTQY
TRBJ1-5 TRBV6-6 12 . ATTQVRGRQPQH
TRBJ2-5 TRBV13 12 . ASSSRRPPETQY
TRBJ2-1 TRBV5-4 13 . ASSFGQGFYNEQF
TRBJ2-5 TRBV7-2 13 . ASSPRTGLAETQY
TRBJ1-2 TRBV11-2 14 . ASSFGDTWLNYGYT
TRBJ1-1 TRBV28 10 . ASRIDRGEAF
TRBJ2-7 TRBV2 13 . ASRIRTSGSYEQY
TRBJ2-5 TRBV5-1 11 . ASSFREGETQY
TRBJ2-1 TRBV5-1 14 . ASSLVSGTRGNEQF
TRBJ2-7 TRBV7-2 12 . ASSLVGRTYEQY
TRBJ1-1 TRBV11-2 11 few ASGTGEYTEAF
TRBJ2-2 TRBV7-9 16 once ASSLPHRLAGSAGELF
TRBJ1-5 TRBV19 11 . ASSIVVHQPQH
TRBJ1-1 TRBV7-9 12 once ASSPGGVNTEAF
TRBJ1-1 TRBV5-6 11 . ASSSSGNTEAF
TRBJ1-2 TRBV2 13 . ASSRGRGTNYGYT
TRBJ2-7 TRBV10-3 13 . AISGTVGVGYEQY
TRBJ2-7 TRBV9 12 . ASSVDQGPYEQY
TRBJ1-5 TRBV19 12 . ASMGGNSNQPQH
TRBJ2-7 TRBV30 11 few AYSPGQGHEQY
TRBJ1-5 TRBV21-1 14 . ASSRDDRYSNQPQH
TRBJ2-1 TRBV5-1 12 once ASRRERGYNEQF
TRBJ2-1 TRBV6-5 13 once ASSVVPSSYNEQF
TRBJ1-1 TRBV6-4 12 . ASSLGGVNTEAF
TRBJ2-3 TRBV18 13 . ASSPRRDSTDTQY